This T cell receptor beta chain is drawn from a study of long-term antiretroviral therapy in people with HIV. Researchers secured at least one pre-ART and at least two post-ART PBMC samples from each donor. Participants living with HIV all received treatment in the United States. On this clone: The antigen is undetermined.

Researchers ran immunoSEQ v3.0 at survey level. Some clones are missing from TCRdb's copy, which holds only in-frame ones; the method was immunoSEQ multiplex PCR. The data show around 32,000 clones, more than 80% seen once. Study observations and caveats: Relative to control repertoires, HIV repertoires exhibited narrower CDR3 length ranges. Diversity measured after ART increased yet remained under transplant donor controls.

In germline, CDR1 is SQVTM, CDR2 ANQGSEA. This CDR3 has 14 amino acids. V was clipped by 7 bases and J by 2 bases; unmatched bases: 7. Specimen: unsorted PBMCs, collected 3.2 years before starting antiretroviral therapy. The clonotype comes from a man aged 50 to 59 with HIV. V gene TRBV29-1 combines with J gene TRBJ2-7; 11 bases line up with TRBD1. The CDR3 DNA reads TGCAGCGCCCGACCGGGACAGGGGGCCTACGAGCAGTACTTC. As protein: CSARPGQGAYEQYF.